Listed here are 22 T cell receptor beta chains from one sample, sequenced in a study of blood T cell repertoires in COVID-19. The assay was immunoSEQ multiplex PCR, and TCRdb's table has in-frame clones only and misses some. The sample consists of around 260,000 clones, approximately 83% of them appearing once. The sequenced sample was PBMCs or T cells enriched from blood (not recorded which). The receptor set was obtained from a woman in her twenties or thirties who had recovered from COVID-19.

The chain combines TRBV25-1 with TRBJ2-2; 9 nucleotides match TRBD2. V gave up 3 bases and J gave up 3 bases; unmatched junction bases: 8. The CDR3 extends over 17 amino acids. CDR1 and CDR2 from the germline V gene are MGHDK and SYGVNS. The CDR3 reads CASSDPRGGAYTGELFF. CDR3 sequence (DNA): TGTGCCAGCAGTGATCCTCGCGGGGGGGCCTACACCGGGGAGCTGTTTTTT. Full variable domain (remainder filled in from reference TRBV25-1 and TRBJ2-2): EADIYQTPRYLVIGTGKKITLECSQTMGHDKMYWYQQDPGMELHLIHYSYGVNSTEKGDLSSESTVSRIRTEHFPLTLESARPSHTSQYLCASSDPRGGAYTGELFFGEGSRLTVL.

Comments on this clone: The sample carries other DNA sequences with the same CDR3. This chain uses TRBV5-1 with TRBJ2-2; D call uncertain. Germline V gives CDR1 SGHRS, CDR2 YFSETQ. Deletions cut 0 bases from V and 0 bases from J, with 6 bases between. The CDR3 runs 15 residues. CDR3 residues: CASSLGASNTGELFF. The CDR3 DNA sequence: TGCGCCAGCAGCTTGGGAGCCTCGAACACCGGGGAGCTGTTTTTT. The variable domain in full, completed from reference TRBV5-1 and TRBJ2-2, reads KAGVTQTPRYLIKTRGQQVTLSCSPISGHRSVSWYQQTPGQGLQFLFEYFSETQRNKGNFPGRFSGRQFSNSRSEMNVSTLELGDSALYLCASSLGASNTGELFFGEGSRLTVL.

The rearrangement uses TRBV7-8 and TRBJ2-1; D is possibly TRBD2 (5 bases). This CDR3 is 15 amino acids long. Trimming took 2 bases from V and 0 from J, leaving 8 bases between them. Germline lookup yields CDR1 SGHVS and CDR2 FQNEAQ. DNA for the CDR3: TGTGCCAGCAGCTTAAACGCGGGCTCCTACAATGAGCAGTTCTTC. Translation gives CASSLNAGSYNEQFF.

This chain links TRBV3-1 (or the pseudogene TRBV3-2) with TRBJ1-1; D unclear. This CDR3 has 13 amino acids. Germline V gives CDR1 LGHDT, CDR2 YNNKEL (reference sequence). Trimming stripped 4 bases from V and 1 base from J, with 7 bases between. The CDR3 reads CASSLGPNTEAFF. As DNA, the CDR3 is TGTGCCAGCAGCCTTGGGCCGAACACTGAAGCTTTCTTT.

The rearrangement uses TRBV4-2 and TRBJ2-1; 8 nucleotides align to TRBD2. After removal of 0 bases from V and 3 bases from J, the junction contained 7 bases not matched to a gene. CDR3 length equals 17 residues. CDR1 is LGHNA, CDR2 YNFKEQ, per germline. CDR3 protein: CASSQEGSAGGYNEQFF. The CDR3 nucleotides read TGTGCCAGCAGCCAAGAAGGTTCGGCGGGGGGCTACAATGAGCAGTTCTTC.

J is TRBJ2-1 and V is TRBV9, with TRBD2 as a possible D gene (7 bases). This CDR3 spans 16 amino acids. Trimming removed 4 bases at V and 4 bases at J, with 18 bases between. Germline V gene lookup returns CDR1 SGDLS and CDR2 YYNGEE. This CDR3 reads CASSTLGGAEYNEQFF. As DNA, the CDR3 is TGTGCCAGCAGCACCCTGGGGGGGGCCGAATACAATGAGCAGTTCTTC. The full variable domain, rest sourced from reference TRBV9 and TRBJ2-1, is DSGVTQTPKHLITATGQRVTLRCSPRSGDLSVYWYQQSLDQGLQFLIQYYNGEERAKGNILERFSAQQFPDLHSELNLSSLELGDSALYFCASSTLGGAEYNEQFFGPGTRLTVL.

The J gene is TRBJ2-1, the V gene TRBV11-2; 8 nucleotides line up with TRBD2. This CDR3 is built from 15 residues. The junction had 8 bases not matched to a gene; V was cut back by 4 bases and J by 6 bases. Germline V lookup: CDR1 SGHAT, CDR2 FQNNGV. The CDR3 sequence: CASSSTGTRVNEQFF. The CDR3 nucleotides are TGTGCCAGCAGCTCAACCGGGACTAGGGTCAATGAGCAGTTCTTC.

The chain carries TRBV30 and TRBJ1-2, with D maybe TRBD1 (5 bases). Looked up from germline, CDR1 is GTSNPN and CDR2 is SVGIG (reference sequence). The V end was cut by 0 bases, the J end by 8 bases, with 13 bases between. The length of the CDR3 is 13 residues. The CDR3 coding sequence is TGTGCCTGGAGTGTAGTGGGGCAAAAGGGCTACACCTTC. The encoded protein is CAWSVVGQKGYTF. Looking up the rest from reference TRBV30 and TRBJ1-2 gives the full variable domain: SQTIHQWPATLVQPVGSPLSLECTVEGTSNPNLYWYRQAAGRGLQLLFYSVGIGQISSEVPQNLSASRPQDRQFILSSKKLLLSDSGFYLCAWSVVGQKGYTFGSGTRLTVV.

The genes are TRBV29-1 and TRBJ2-1; 10 bases fit TRBD2. The CDR3 runs 15 residues. Losses at the gene ends were 7 bases for V and 6 bases for J; bases not matched to a gene: 12. The germline gives CDR1 SQVTM, CDR2 ANQGSEA. The CDR3 reads CSAETLAGVSNEQFF. Written as DNA, the CDR3 is TGCAGCGCCGAGACTCTAGCGGGAGTTTCCAATGAGCAGTTCTTC.

The chain joins TRBV29-1 to TRBJ1-2; D is perhaps TRBD1 (6 bases). This CDR3 contains 14 residues. V was cut by 3 bases and J by 0 bases, with 11 bases left in between. Germline loops: CDR1 SQVTM, CDR2 ANQGSEA. The CDR3 region has the DNA TGCAGCGTTGAGGGGGACACTCCTAACTATGGCTACACCTTC. This codes for CSVEGDTPNYGYTF.

This clone appeared once. This sequence joins TRBV28 and TRBJ2-2; TRBD1 might be the D (6 bases). Trimming left V 7 bases short and J 1 base short, with 16 bases between. Germline V gene data show CDR1 as MDHEN and CDR2 as SYDVKM. The CDR3 is 16 residues long. The CDR3 DNA sequence: TGTGCCAGCATACCAAGCAGGGGCCAGAACACCGGGGAGCTGTTTTTT. Protein: CASIPSRGQNTGELFF.

The chain is built from TRBV14 and TRBJ2-1; D is unclear. The V and J ends lost 3 bases and 4 bases respectively, with 4 bases between them. Germline V gives CDR1 SGHDN, CDR2 FVKESK. This CDR3 comprises 12 residues. In nucleotides, the CDR3 is TGTGCCAGCAGCCAGCGGTACAATGAGCAGTTCTTC. Residues: CASSQRYNEQFF.

The V gene is TRBV7-9, the J gene TRBJ2-3, with no clear D. Germline CDR1 SEHNR, CDR2 FQNEAQ (reference sequence). The CDR3 is 16 residues long. V lost 2 bases to trimming and J lost 3 bases, with 15 bases between them. This chain's CDR3 is CASSLSPSTITDTQYF. The CDR3, as DNA: TGTGCCAGCAGCTTATCTCCTAGTACCATTACAGATACGCAGTATTTT.

The gene calls are TRBV2 and TRBJ2-1, with TRBD2 matching 10 bases. V gave up 6 bases and J gave up 3 bases; unmatched junction bases: 5. Germline assignment: CDR1 SNHLY and CDR2 FYNNEI. The CDR3 consists of 15 residues. CDR3 in amino acids: CASSQREGNYNEQFF. CDR3 in DNA: TGTGCCAGCAGCCAGCGGGAGGGCAACTACAATGAGCAGTTCTTC.

The V gene is TRBV5-1, the J gene TRBJ2-5; 10 positions match TRBD1. V lost 0 bases to trimming and J lost 7 bases; unmatched junction nucleotides: 9. CDR1 is SGHRS and CDR2 is YFSETQ in the germline V gene. The CDR3 loop spans 16 amino acids. The CDR3: CASSLATTDRGRTQYF. The CDR3 nucleotides are TGCGCCAGCAGCTTGGCAACCACGGACAGGGGGAGGACCCAGTACTTC. The full variable domain, completed using reference TRBV5-1 and TRBJ2-5, is KAGVTQTPRYLIKTRGQQVTLSCSPISGHRSVSWYQQTPGQGLQFLFEYFSETQRNKGNFPGRFSGRQFSNSRSEMNVSTLELGDSALYLCASSLATTDRGRTQYFGPGTRLLVL.

The chain links TRBV7-7 to TRBJ1-1, with 8 bases aligning to TRBD1. After removal of 2 bases from V and 5 bases from J, the junction contained 19 bases not matched to a gene. The CDR3 consists of 19 residues. CDR1 and CDR2 from the germline V gene are SSHAT and FNYEAQ (reference sequence). The CDR3 here is CASSLQFVVGEDRATEAFF. The DNA for the CDR3 is TGTGCCAGCAGCTTACAGTTTGTGGTCGGAGAGGACAGGGCGACTGAAGCTTTCTTT.

V is TRBV7-9 and J is TRBJ1-3; TRBD1 matches 7 bases. Unmatched junction bases numbered 4, after V lost 5 bases and J lost 3 bases. Germline V gene data show CDR1 as SEHNR and CDR2 as FQNEAQ (reference sequence). The length of the CDR3 is 14 residues. For the CDR3, the DNA is TGTGCCAGCAGCCTGGGACAGATTGGAAACACCATATATTTT. Protein sequence: CASSLGQIGNTIYF.

The chain combines TRBV6-4 with TRBJ2-1; D is unresolved. Looked up from germline, CDR1 is MRHNA and CDR2 is SNTAGT. Trimming removed 5 bases from V and 4 bases from J, with 15 bases in between. This CDR3 has 15 residues. Written as DNA, the CDR3 is TGTGCCAGCAGTAGCGACTCCGGCCTTTACAATGAGCAGTTCTTC. Its protein product is CASSSDSGLYNEQFF.

The rearrangement links TRBV19 to TRBJ2-3, with D possibly being TRBD1 (6 bases). The V end lost 6 bases, the J end lost 8 bases, and 9 bases lay between the germline ends. Germline V gene sequence: CDR1 LNHDA, CDR2 SQIVND (reference sequence). This CDR3 contains 11 residues. The chain's CDR3 is CASRGAGTQYF. The CDR3 region has the DNA TGTGCCAGTAGGGGGGCGGGTACGCAGTATTTT.

V usage is TRBV29-1 and J usage is TRBJ2-3; D gene ambiguous. The CDR3 runs to 13 residues. Germline V gene lookup returns CDR1 SQVTM and CDR2 ANQGSEA. V was shortened by 4 bases and J by 0 bases, with 8 bases between the two germline ends. DNA for the CDR3: TGCAGCGTTGCGTTCGGGAGCACAGATACGCAGTATTTT. Protein sequence: CSVAFGSTDTQYF.

This chain links TRBV5-4 with TRBJ1-1; TRBD1 aligns across 9 bases. The V and J ends lost 2 bases and 4 bases, in that order; junction bases with no gene match: 9. Germline V gene data show CDR1 as SGHNT and CDR2 as YYREEE (reference sequence). This CDR3 contains 16 residues. CDR3 nucleotides: TGTGCCAGCAGCTTCGGACAGGGGTATTTTGGCACTGAAGCTTTCTTT. This encodes CASSFGQGYFGTEAFF.

The V and J genes are TRBV5-1 and TRBJ1-1; 7 bases are shared with TRBD1. The CDR3 length is 18 residues. Germline CDR1 SGHRS, CDR2 YFSETQ. With 0 bases clipped from V and 0 bases from J, the junction kept 11 bases outside the gene matches. The CDR3 sequence: CASSLAVTGSSMNTEAFF. CDR3 sequence (DNA): TGCGCCAGCAGCTTGGCTGTGACAGGGTCCTCCATGAACACTGAAGCTTTCTTT.